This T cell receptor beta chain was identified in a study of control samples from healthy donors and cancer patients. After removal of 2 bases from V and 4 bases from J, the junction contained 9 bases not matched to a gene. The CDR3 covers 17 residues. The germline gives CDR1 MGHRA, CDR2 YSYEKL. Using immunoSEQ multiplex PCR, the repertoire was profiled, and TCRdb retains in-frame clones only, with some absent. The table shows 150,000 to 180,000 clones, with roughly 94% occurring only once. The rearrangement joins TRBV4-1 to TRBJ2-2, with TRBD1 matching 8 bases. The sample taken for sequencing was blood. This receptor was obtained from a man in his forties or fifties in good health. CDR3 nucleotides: TGCGCCAGCAGCCAATCGGGGCAGGGGGCTGGCACCGGGGAGCTGTTTTTT. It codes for CASSQSGQGAGTGELFF.